These 21 T cell receptor beta chains originate from one sample sequenced in a study of Ad26.COV2.S vaccination and SARS-CoV-2 variants. The method was immunoSEQ multiplex PCR; TCRdb's version includes in-frame clones alone and lacks a portion of them. The sample has 43,000 or so clones; 75% to 85% are singletons. Source: peripheral blood, taken after recovery from COVID-19. The receptors originated from a human donor who had recovered from COVID-19.

The V and J genes are TRBV21-1 and TRBJ2-3; TRBD2 was called by the table and not checked on the DNA. TRBV21-1 is marked as a pseudogene. The CDR3 spans 17 residues. The CDR3 nucleotides are TGTGCCAGCAGCAAAAGAAGCGCTAGCGGGGTCGCAGATACGCAGTATTTT. Amino acids: CASSKRSASGVADTQYF.

This rearrangement joins TRBV6-6 to TRBJ1-2; weak D call: TRBD1 (5 bases). CDR1 and CDR2 (germline): MNHNY, SVGAGI (reference sequence). V was trimmed by 6 bases and J by 6 bases, leaving 20 bases between them. The CDR3 consists of 15 residues. Written as DNA, the CDR3 is TGTGCCAGCAGGTCCCAGGGAGATCGCTGGGATGGCTACACCTTC. It yields the protein CASRSQGDRWDGYTF.

The J gene is TRBJ2-7, the V gene TRBV2; D might be TRBD2 (5 bases). This CDR3 comprises 14 residues. Germline-derived CDR1 and CDR2 are SNHLY and FYNNEI. With 5 bases removed from V and 3 bases from J, the gap between germline ends came to 14 bases. The CDR3 protein is CASSWEREGYEQYF. The DNA of the CDR3 is TGTGCCAGCAGTTGGGAGCGAGAGGGCTACGAGCAGTACTTC.

The chain is built from TRBV11-1 and TRBJ2-5, with D perhaps TRBD1 or TRBD2 (5 bases each). The CDR3 is made up of 16 amino acids. V shed 5 bases and J shed 2 bases, with 18 bases lying between them. Germline-derived CDR1 and CDR2 are SGHAT and FQDESV (reference sequence). The CDR3 loop is CASSPGQGARQETQYF. The CDR3 DNA is TGTGCCAGCAGCCCCGGGCAGGGAGCGCGGCAAGAGACCCAGTACTTC.

This rearrangement joins TRBV10-3 to TRBJ1-3, with D possibly being TRBD1 (5 bases). Germline assignment: CDR1 ENHRY and CDR2 SYGVKD. The V gene lost 10 bases and the J gene lost 0 bases, with 16 bases spanning the gap. The CDR3 runs 15 residues. CDR3 bases: TGTGCCACCGGAAGACAGCCTTCCTCTGGAAACACCATATATTTT. Amino acids: CATGRQPSSGNTIYF.

The J gene is TRBJ2-2, the V gene TRBV5-5, with D perhaps matching TRBD1 (5 bases). V lost 4 bases, J lost 2 bases, and 12 bases lay in between. Germline V gene data show CDR1 as SGHKS and CDR2 as YYEKEE (reference sequence). CDR3 size: 15 residues. CDR3 protein: CASSPGHPNTGELFF. The CDR3 region has the DNA TGTGCCAGCAGCCCCGGACATCCCAACACCGGGGAGCTGTTTTTT.

The chain couples TRBV30 to TRBJ2-7, with 7 bases identical to TRBD1. CDR3 size: 12 residues. The germline V gene encodes CDR1 GTSNPN and CDR2 SVGIG (reference sequence). After removal of 5 bases from V and 0 bases from J, the junction contained 1 base not matched to a gene. Here the CDR3 DNA reads TGTGCCTGGGGGGACAGCTCCTACGAGCAGTACTTC. Its protein is CAWGDSSYEQYF.

Comment on this clone: The sample holds other DNA sequences that translate to the same CDR3. The CDR3 DNA reads as TGCGCCAGCAGCTTGGAGGGTAGCAATCAGCCCCAGCATTTT. It codes for CASSLEGSNQPQHF. The V call is TRBV5-1, the J call TRBJ1-5; D is undetermined. CDR1 is SGHRS, CDR2 YFSETQ, per germline. The CDR3 has 14 amino acids. Trimming cost V 0 bases and J 0 bases, with 4 bases left between them.

This chain joins TRBV5-4 and TRBJ1-1; no clear D. This CDR3 has 11 amino acids. V lost 0 bases and J 3 bases, leaving 0 bases between the germline ends. Germline V gene sequence: CDR1 SGHNT, CDR2 YYREEE (reference sequence). CDR3 region: CASSLDTEAFF. The CDR3 nucleotides are TGTGCCAGCAGCTTGGACACTGAAGCTTTCTTT. Full variable domain (rest looked up from reference TRBV5-4 and TRBJ1-1): ETGVTQSPTHLIKTRGQQVTLRCSSQSGHNTVSWYQQALGQGPQFIFQYYREEENGRGNFPPRFSGLQFPNYSSELNVNALELDDSALYLCASSLDTEAFFGQGTRLTVV.

This chain links TRBV18 with TRBJ2-3; D is unclear. The ends were cut back, 5 bases at V and 0 bases at J, with 3 bases in the middle. The CDR3 has 12 residues. Germline V gives CDR1 KGHSH, CDR2 LQKENI. CDR3 coding DNA: TGTGCCAGCTCAGCTAGCACAGATACGCAGTATTTT. Translation gives CASSASTDTQYF. Looking up the rest from reference TRBV18 and TRBJ2-3 gives the full variable domain: NAGVMQNPRHLVRRRGQEARLRCSPMKGHSHVYWYRQLPEEGLKFMVYLQKENIIDESGMPKERFSAEFPKEGPSILRIQQVVRGDSAAYFCASSASTDTQYFGPGTRLTVL.

In its sample, this clone was seen once. The rearrangement uses TRBV5-1 and TRBJ2-1; 8 nucleotides match TRBD2. The CDR3 spans 15 residues. The germline V gene encodes CDR1 SGHRS and CDR2 YFSETQ. The trim removed 4 bases at V and 0 bases at J, leaving 3 bases unmatched. CDR3 residues: CASSEGTSSYNEQFF. The CDR3 coding sequence is TGCGCCAGCAGCGAGGGGACTAGCTCCTACAATGAGCAGTTCTTC.

This rearrangement joins TRBV14 to TRBJ2-2, with D unclear. Looked up from germline, CDR1 is SGHDN and CDR2 is FVKESK. V shed 6 bases and J shed 6 bases, with 14 bases lying between them. CDR3 length: 14 amino acids. The CDR3 DNA reads TGTGCCAGCAGGGAAAGGGATCCATCCGGGGAGCTGTTTTTT. It translates to CASRERDPSGELFF.

The chain joins TRBV5-6 to TRBJ2-1; D is ambiguous. The CDR3 is made up of 14 amino acids. Germline V CDR1 and CDR2: SGHDT, YYEEEE. V lost 1 base, J lost 3 bases, and 8 bases lay in between. The CDR3 DNA is TGTGCCAGCAGCTTGTACCTCCTCTACAATGAGCAGTTCTTC. This codes for CASSLYLLYNEQFF.

This CDR3 is CASSSWVLQETQYF. DNA for the CDR3: TGTGCCAGCAGCTCCTGGGTCTTGCAAGAGACCCAGTACTTC. V usage is TRBV5-5 and J usage is TRBJ2-5, with unresolved D. Trimming shortened V by 3 bases and J by 2 bases, and 11 bases separated the two germline ends. CDR1 is SGHKS, CDR2 YYEKEE, per germline (reference sequence). The CDR3 runs 14 residues.

J is TRBJ1-1 and V is TRBV7-6; no clear D. Germline CDR1 SGHVS, CDR2 FNYEAQ. Deletions cut 1 base from V and 4 bases from J, with 10 bases between. The CDR3 is made up of 14 amino acids. CDR3 in DNA: TGTGCCAGCAGCTTAGAACTACGGGGCACTGAAGCTTTCTTT. This sequence encodes CASSLELRGTEAFF. Variable domain in full (rest from reference TRBV7-6 and TRBJ1-1): GAGVSQSPRYKVTKRGQDVALRCDPISGHVSLYWYRQALGQGPEFLTYFNYEAQQDKSGLPNDRFSAERPEGSISTLTIQRTEQRDSAMYRCASSLELRGTEAFFGQGTRLTVV.

The chain has TRBV5-6 and TRBJ2-3, with D possibly matching TRBD2 (7 bases). The CDR3 extends over 13 amino acids. Germline loops: CDR1 SGHDT, CDR2 YYEEEE. The V end was cut by 4 bases, the J end by 6 bases, with 12 bases between. CDR3 DNA: TGTGCCAGCAGCGCGGCGGGGGCGGATACGCAGTATTTT. This codes for CASSAAGADTQYF.

This chain uses TRBV6-4 with TRBJ1-6; the D is unclear. Trimming removed 4 bases from V and 9 bases from J, with 19 bases in between. The CDR3 contains 16 residues. The germline V gene encodes CDR1 MRHNA and CDR2 SNTAGT. The CDR3 DNA is TGTGCCAGCAGTGCCCCCATTCGTAAGGGAGGTTCACCCCTCCACTTT. Its translation: CASSAPIRKGGSPLHF.

This clone was observed once. This chain uses TRBV18 with TRBJ1-1; TRBD1 agrees at 7 bases. Germline CDR1 and CDR2: KGHSH and LQKENI. The V segment lost 3 bases and the J segment 1 base; nucleotides outside the gene matches: 5. This CDR3 is 15 amino acids long. The CDR3 bases are TGTGCCAGCTCACCCGTACAGGGGCAGAACACTGAAGCTTTCTTT. It yields the protein CASSPVQGQNTEAFF.

The chain uses TRBV7-9 and TRBJ1-2; 9 bases are shared with TRBD1. V gave up 6 bases and J gave up 6 bases; unmatched junction bases: 2. The CDR3 is 12 residues long. CDR1 and CDR2 from the germline V gene are SEHNR and FQNEAQ (reference sequence). CDR3 nucleotide sequence: TGTGCCAGCAGTCGGACAGGGGATGGCTACACCTTC. Translated, it gives CASSRTGDGYTF.

This clone was seen just once. Here the CDR3 reads CASSWVEKLFF. The CDR3 DNA follows: TGTGCCAGTTCATGGGTTGAAAAACTGTTTTTT. The V gene is TRBV19, the J gene TRBJ1-4; D is unclear. V was pared by 8 bases and J by 7 bases, with 8 bases between. The CDR3 loop spans 11 amino acids. Germline V CDR1 and CDR2: LNHDA, SQIVND (reference sequence). The variable domain in full, completed from reference TRBV19 and TRBJ1-4, reads DGGITQSPKYLFRKEGQNVTLSCEQNLNHDAMYWYRQDPGQGLRLIYYSQIVNDFQKGDIAEGYSVSREKKESFPLTVTSAQKNPTAFYLCASSWVEKLFFGSGTQLSVL.

The genes are TRBV3-1 (or the pseudogene TRBV3-2) and TRBJ2-1, with 7 bases that match TRBD2. Germline V gene sequence: CDR1 LGHDT, CDR2 YNNKEL (reference sequence). V trimming: 1 base; J trimming: 6 bases; junction bases outside the gene matches: 18. This CDR3 is 19 amino acids long. The CDR3 loop is CASSQGLAGASFLSNEQFF. The CDR3 DNA sequence: TGTGCCAGCAGCCAAGGTCTTGCGGGAGCTTCCTTTCTTTCCAATGAGCAGTTCTTC.